This TCR beta chain was sequenced for a study of T cell responses to AZD1222 COVID-19 vaccine. Here immunoSEQ multiplex PCR was the method, and the copy in TCRdb shows in-frame clones only, minus some. The table has 95,000 to 150,000 clones, roughly 84% seen once. This CDR3 comprises 16 residues. Trimming pared 0 bases from V and 0 bases from J, leaving 9 bases between. Germline V lookup: CDR1 LNHNV, CDR2 YYDKDF (reference sequence). To note about this clone: Its antigen remains unknown.

General study points: No repertoire was sampled before or during the peak T cell response, only after it. Clonal diversity may have been underestimated in mostly white British donors.

Source: peripheral blood, taken 28 days after the second AZD1222 dose. V and J are TRBV15 and TRBJ1-3; D remains unclear. The TCR was taken from an adult who received the AZD1222 COVID-19 vaccine. CDR3 loop: CATSRDYRSSGNTIYF. The CDR3 nucleotides read TGTGCCACCAGCAGAGATTATCGGAGCTCTGGAAACACCATATATTTT.